The 19 T cell receptor beta chains below were found in one sample sequenced in a study of shared clonotypes between healthy human individuals. This table comes from immunoSEQ multiplex PCR, and its TCRdb copy is limited to in-frame clones, with some not included. The sample gives more than 400,000 clones, approximately 82% of which show up once; about 12% is in the top ten. The sequenced material came from PBMCs. These receptors were taken from a woman aged 40 to 55 in good health. Some clones in this sample may be carry-over from other donors' samples.

This clone was observed a few times. The chain employs TRBV2 and TRBJ2-2, with 7 bases fitting TRBD2. V gave up 7 bases and J gave up 3 bases; unmatched junction bases: 5. This CDR3 region has 14 residues. Germline CDR1 SNHLY, CDR2 FYNNEI. CDR3 DNA sequence: TGTGCCAGCAAGGCGGGAGTCTACACCGGGGAGCTGTTTTTT. Translation gives CASKAGVYTGELFF. The full variable domain, completed using reference TRBV2 and TRBJ2-2, is EPEVTQTPSHQVTQMGQEVILRCVPISNHLYFYWYRQILGQKVEFLVSFYNNEISEKSEIFDDQFSVERPDGSNFTLKIRSTKLEDSAMYFCASKAGVYTGELFFGEGSRLTVL.

The genes are TRBV14 and TRBJ2-5; possible D gene TRBD2, 5 bases. Germline assignment: CDR1 SGHDN and CDR2 FVKESK. The V end was cut by 3 bases, the J end by 8 bases, with 10 bases between. The CDR3 spans 12 residues. The CDR3 sequence is CASSQPGGTQYF. CDR3 nucleotide sequence: TGTGCCAGCAGCCAGCCCGGAGGAACCCAGTACTTC.

V gene TRBV28 combines with J gene TRBJ1-1; no definite D call. The V end was cut by 6 bases, the J end by 1 base, with 3 bases between. The CDR3 has 11 amino acids. Per germline, CDR1 MDHEN and CDR2 SYDVKM. In DNA, the CDR3 is TGTGCCAGCAGCCCGAACACTGAAGCTTTCTTT. Protein product: CASSPNTEAFF.

The genes are TRBV5-1 and TRBJ2-1, with TRBD2 matching 9 bases. Germline V gene data show CDR1 as SGHRS and CDR2 as YFSETQ. The CDR3 length is 17 residues. The J segment lost 6 bases and the V segment lost 1 base, leaving 11 bases of the junction unmatched. DNA for the CDR3: TGCGCCAGCAGCTTGAGTTCTGCGGGAGGGCCGGGCAATGAGCAGTTCTTC. It encodes CASSLSSAGGPGNEQFF.

The chain employs TRBV5-8 and TRBJ2-5; 7 bases map to TRBD1. This CDR3 is built from 14 residues. The germline V gene encodes CDR1 SGHTS and CDR2 YDEGEE. After removal of 3 bases from V and 4 bases from J, the junction contained 6 bases not matched to a gene. CDR3 protein: CASSSDRDGETQYF. CDR3 in DNA: TGTGCCAGCAGCTCTGACAGGGATGGAGAGACCCAGTACTTC.

In DNA, the CDR3 is TGTGCCTGGAGTTTAACGGGCACCGGCTACACCTTC. It yields the protein CAWSLTGTGYTF. The chain employs TRBV30 and TRBJ1-2; no firm D call. This CDR3 region has 12 residues. Trimming removed 2 bases at V and 8 bases at J, with 12 bases between. Germline values: CDR1 GTSNPN, CDR2 SVGIG (reference sequence).

The chain employs TRBV6-1 and TRBJ2-1, with 8 bases aligning to TRBD2. The CDR3 contains 16 residues. The germline V gene has CDR1 MNHNS and CDR2 SASEGT. V was clipped by 3 bases and J by 6 bases; unmatched bases: 10. The CDR3 DNA is TGTGCCAGCAGTGATATAGCGGGGAGGGGATTCAATGAGCAGTTCTTC. Translation gives CASSDIAGRGFNEQFF.

The chain combines TRBV4-1 with TRBJ2-1; TRBD2 matches at 7 bases. The CDR3 has 16 amino acids. Trimming took 3 bases from V and 1 from J; bases not matched to a gene: 6. Germline lookup yields CDR1 MGHRA and CDR2 YSYEKL. CDR3 bases: TGCGCCAGCAGCCATCGGACTAGTCAGTCCTACAATGAGCAGTTCTTC. Translating it yields CASSHRTSQSYNEQFF.

The rearrangement links TRBV4-2 to TRBJ2-1; D is undetermined. Trimming took 1 base from V and 5 from J, leaving 18 bases between them. This CDR3 is 17 amino acids long. Germline assignment: CDR1 LGHNA and CDR2 YNFKEQ. The CDR3 region is CASSQGIGGVKDNEQFF. The CDR3 nucleotides are TGTGCCAGCAGCCAAGGTATTGGTGGGGTGAAAGACAATGAGCAGTTCTTC.

V usage is TRBV19 and J usage is TRBJ1-5; 9 bases are shared with TRBD1. Germline values: CDR1 LNHDA, CDR2 SQIVND (reference sequence). The CDR3 loop spans 17 amino acids. V gave up 3 bases and J gave up 1 base; unmatched junction bases: 7. The CDR3, as DNA: TGTGCCAGTAGTATGTTCCGGGACAGGGTCAGCAATCAGCCCCAGCATTTT. As protein: CASSMFRDRVSNQPQHF.

J is TRBJ2-1 and V is TRBV7-7, with 9 bases that match TRBD2. The V gene end was trimmed by 4 bases and the J gene end by 5 bases; junction bases not matched to a gene: 6. Germline CDR1 SSHAT, CDR2 FNYEAQ (reference sequence). This CDR3 region has 15 residues. The CDR3 loop is CASSYGLAGNNEQFF. The CDR3 coding sequence is TGTGCCAGCAGCTACGGGCTAGCGGGGAACAATGAGCAGTTCTTC.

Concerning this clone: A far larger clone is one base from this, pointing to a likely read error. The chain employs TRBV4-2 and TRBJ1-1; a possible D gene is TRBD1 (6 bases). This CDR3 has 16 amino acids. Germline CDR1 LGHNA, CDR2 YNFKEQ. The CDR3 loop reads CASSQGDTHTNTEASF. As DNA, the CDR3 is TGTGCCAGCAGCCAAGGGGACACTCACACCAACACTGAAGCTTCCTTT.

The chain links TRBV9 to TRBJ1-1, with D uncertain. The CDR3 extends over 14 amino acids. V was trimmed by 2 bases and J by 8 bases, leaving 16 bases between them. CDR1 is SGDLS, CDR2 YYNGEE, per germline. In nucleotides, the CDR3 is TGTGCCAGCAGCGTGGTAACTAGAAGGAAAGAAGCTTTCTTT. Translation gives CASSVVTRRKEAFF.

This chain links TRBV19 with TRBJ2-3, with 10 bases identical to TRBD2. V lost 6 bases and J lost 0; bases outside the gene matches: 0. The CDR3 runs to 14 residues. Germline V CDR1 and CDR2: LNHDA, SQIVND (reference sequence). The chain's CDR3 is CASRTSGSTDTQYF. The CDR3 coding sequence is TGTGCCAGTAGGACTAGCGGGAGCACAGATACGCAGTATTTT.

The V gene is TRBV9, the J gene TRBJ2-3, with 10 nucleotides matching TRBD2. CDR3 length equals 18 residues. Germline assignment: CDR1 SGDLS and CDR2 YYNGEE. V shed 0 bases and J 1 base; nucleotides not matched to a gene: 8. CDR3 amino acids: CASSVGLAGVFGTDTQYF. The CDR3 DNA reads TGTGCCAGCAGCGTAGGGCTAGCGGGAGTATTCGGCACAGATACGCAGTATTTT.

The chain has TRBV5-4 and TRBJ2-3; TRBD1 aligns across 7 bases. CDR3 size: 16 residues. J was trimmed by 0 bases and V by 2 bases; bases with no gene match: 6. Germline V lookup: CDR1 SGHNT, CDR2 YYREEE (reference sequence). The CDR3: CASSFEGALSTDTQYF. CDR3 nucleotides: TGTGCCAGCAGCTTTGAGGGGGCGCTCAGCACAGATACGCAGTATTTT. The variable domain in full, with the rest retrieved from reference TRBV5-4 and TRBJ2-3, is ETGVTQSPTHLIKTRGQQVTLRCSSQSGHNTVSWYQQALGQGPQFIFQYYREEENGRGNFPPRFSGLQFPNYSSELNVNALELDDSALYLCASSFEGALSTDTQYFGPGTRLTVL.

This clone was detected only a few times. The V call is TRBV19, the J call TRBJ2-3; D gene unclear. V lost 8 bases to trimming and J lost 3 bases, with 12 bases between them. The length of the CDR3 is 13 residues. Germline CDR1 LNHDA, CDR2 SQIVND (reference sequence). CDR3 bases: TGTGCCAGTGGGGTGGTGTTTACAGATACGCAGTATTTT. It encodes CASGVVFTDTQYF.

The chain carries TRBV9 and TRBJ2-2; unclear D gene. The germline V gene encodes CDR1 SGDLS and CDR2 YYNGEE. The CDR3 length is 13 residues. Between the trimmed V and J ends, which lost 3 bases and 8 bases, there was a span of 11 bases. CDR3 region: CASSAHTRGELFF. CDR3 coding DNA: TGTGCCAGCAGCGCACACACCAGGGGGGAGCTGTTTTTT.

The rearrangement links TRBV7-9 to TRBJ2-5, with D possibly being TRBD2 (5 bases). V was trimmed by 5 bases and J by 9 bases, leaving 22 bases between them. Germline CDR1 reads SEHNR; CDR2 reads FQNEAQ (reference sequence). CDR3 size: 15 residues. This chain's CDR3 is CASSPASFQSGSQYF. The DNA of the CDR3 is TGTGCCAGCAGCCCCGCCTCATTTCAGTCGGGGTCCCAGTACTTC.